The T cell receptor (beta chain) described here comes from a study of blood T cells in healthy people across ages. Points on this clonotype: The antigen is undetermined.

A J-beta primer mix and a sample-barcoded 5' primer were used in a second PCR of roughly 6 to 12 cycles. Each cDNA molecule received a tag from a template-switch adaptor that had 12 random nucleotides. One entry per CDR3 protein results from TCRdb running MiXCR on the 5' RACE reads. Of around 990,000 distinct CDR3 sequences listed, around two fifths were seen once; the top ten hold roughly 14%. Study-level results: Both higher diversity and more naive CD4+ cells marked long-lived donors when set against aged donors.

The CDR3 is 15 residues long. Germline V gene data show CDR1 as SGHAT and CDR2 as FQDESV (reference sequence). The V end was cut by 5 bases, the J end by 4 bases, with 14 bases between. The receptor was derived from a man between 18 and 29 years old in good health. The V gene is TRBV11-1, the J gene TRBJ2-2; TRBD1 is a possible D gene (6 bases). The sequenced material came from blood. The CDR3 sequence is CASSHRGGGTGELFF. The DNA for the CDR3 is TGTGCCAGCAGCCATAGAGGGGGTGGCACCGGGGAGCTGTTTTTT.